This TCR beta chain was sequenced in a study of Ad26.COV2.S vaccination and SARS-CoV-2 variants (dated by TCRdb to the early 2020s). Regarding the research as a whole: Donors in the vaccine arm were drawn from COV1001, a phase I-IIa trial of Ad26.COV2.S in healthy adults that was multicentre, randomized, double-blind and placebo-controlled. TCRbeta repertoire sequencing was used to assess the specificity and breadth of SARS-CoV-2-reactive T cell receptors after Ad26.COV2.S vaccination. The TCR-sequenced set comprised approximately 30 samples: some 19 Ad26.COV2.S vaccine recipients, 5 placebo recipients and 8 SARS-CoV-2 convalescent individuals. Investigators remained blinded to trial group allocation during experiments and outcome assessment. Dosing of Ad26.COV2.S was intramuscular, at either 5x10^10 or 1x10^11 viral particles, delivered as one shot or as two shots spaced 56 days apart. Trial participants were randomized into five groups of five: low-dose or high-dose Ad26.COV2.S given once or twice, or placebo on both occasions.

Comments on this clone: It lacks a known antigen. Base qualities are not at hand, and no much larger clone is one base apart.

Taken with the paper, the label for treatment or condition translates to: about 20 received Ad26.COV2.S at low or high dose, single or two shots; 5 received placebo; per-sample allocation not given. For vaccine and placebo recipients, repertoires were sequenced using samples collected on day 63 after the first injection. Cohort 1b enrolled about 25 adults aged 18-55 years at a single site in Boston, USA, between 29 July and 7 August 2020. Ad26.COV2.S consisted of a replication-incompetent adenovirus type 26 vector by which a prefusion-stabilized SARS-CoV-2 spike protein from the original Wuhan strain was expressed. The V and J ends are trimmed by 3 bases and 4 bases, leaving 13 bases between them. Via the germline V gene, CDR1 is KGHSH and CDR2 LQKENI. The CDR3 holds 15 amino acids from the cysteine to the phenylalanine. The retained sequence is limited to the CDR3, 45 bases, with the frame set at the first base.

The immunoSEQ Assay was the method used to sequence TCRbeta CDR3 regions. After extraction, genomic DNA underwent amplification by bias-controlled multiplex PCR, followed by high-throughput sequencing. The source study handled its data this way. To quantify the absolute abundance of every unique TCRbeta CDR3 region, sequences were collapsed and filtered. T cell fraction was estimated by normalizing TCRbeta template counts to usable DNA, with usable DNA measured through amplification of reference genes found in all nucleated cells. Repertoire TCRs were annotated as SARS-CoV-2-specific by exact matching of V gene, CDR3 amino acid sequence and J gene to a known reactive TCR set. The reference SARS-CoV-2 TCR set came from MIRA and was filtered for enrichment in COVID-19-positive ImmuneCODE repertoires, removing public or cross-reactive TCRs. Using the MIRA antigens, annotated TCRs were further analysed by specific ORF or by position within an ORF. Breadth was defined as the number of annotated unique rearrangements divided by the total number of unique productive rearrangements, and depth was defined as the summed frequency of the annotated unique rearrangements. TCR breadth was compared between groups using two-sided Wilcoxon rank-sum tests. What TCRdb holds here is the immuneACCESS table cut down to in-frame rearrangements. Part of the clones is not present; checked against another copy, under half of the missing clones reflect an unresolved V gene, and the others are unexplained. The V and J calls and clone size come from that table; D and trimming were worked out from the DNA. For this sample the table gives some 480,000 clones, of which around 85% were detected only once. Clones ranked in the top ten supply more than 10% of the sample.

The study at large found these results: Comparing responses between vaccine doses or regimens was not something the study was powered to do. After vaccination, spike-specific CD8+ and CD4+ T cell responses were reported to show substantial breadth. Spike-specific TCR breadth was higher in Ad26.COV2.S recipients than in placebo recipients (P = 0.0014). Non-spike TCR breadth was comparable between vaccine and placebo recipients, consistent with the vaccine containing only spike. It was noted by the authors that total T cell responses may have been underestimated by the TCR breadth and depth analyses.

The starting material was peripheral blood, obtained in a trial of Ad26.COV2.S vaccine versus placebo. The rearrangement joined TRBV18 to TRBJ2-1, with no D gene named confidently. The receptor's source is a person aged 18 to 65 who received the Ad26.COV2.S COVID-19 vaccine or a placebo. The CDR3 region reads CASSPSVTTYNEQFF. The nucleotides are TGTGCCAGCTCACCCTCGGTGACAACATACAATGAGCAGTTCTTC.